These 2 T cell receptor beta chains were all obtained from the same sample, sequenced in a study of identifying expanded T cells in peripheral blood. TCRdb's table, derived via immunoSEQ multiplex PCR, lists solely in-frame clones and lacks some. The sample consists of about 100,000 clones, 80% to 90% of them appearing once. Sequencing was carried out using blood. The receptors originated from a person aged 18 to 70 in good health.

This CDR3 reads CASRPTTGDFTYEQYF. CDR3 coding DNA: TGTGCCAGCAGGCCAACGACAGGGGATTTCACCTACGAGCAGTACTTC. The chain links TRBV2 to TRBJ2-7; TRBD1 matches 8 bases. This CDR3 is 16 amino acids long. V lost 6 bases to trimming and J lost 2 bases; unmatched junction nucleotides: 12. From germline, CDR1 is SNHLY and CDR2 FYNNEI.

The chain couples TRBV4-2 to TRBJ1-5; 9 bases are shared with TRBD1. The CDR3 is made up of 14 amino acids. Germline loops: CDR1 LGHNA, CDR2 YNFKEQ. V was clipped by 5 bases and J by 10 bases; unmatched bases: 9. This chain's CDR3 is CASSFGDRVNPQHF. CDR3 coding DNA: TGTGCCAGCAGCTTTGGGGACAGGGTGAACCCCCAGCATTTT.